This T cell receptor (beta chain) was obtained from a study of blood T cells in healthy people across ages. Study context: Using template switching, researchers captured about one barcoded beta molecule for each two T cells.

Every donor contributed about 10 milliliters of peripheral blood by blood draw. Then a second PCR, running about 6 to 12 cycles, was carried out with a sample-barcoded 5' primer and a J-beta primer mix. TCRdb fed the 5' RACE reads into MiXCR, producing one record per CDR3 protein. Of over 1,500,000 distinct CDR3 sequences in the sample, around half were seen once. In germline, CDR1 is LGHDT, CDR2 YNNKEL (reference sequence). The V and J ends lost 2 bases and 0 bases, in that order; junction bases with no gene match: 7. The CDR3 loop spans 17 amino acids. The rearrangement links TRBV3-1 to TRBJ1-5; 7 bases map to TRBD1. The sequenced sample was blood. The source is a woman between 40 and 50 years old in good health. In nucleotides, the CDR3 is TGTGCCAGCAGCCAACGAAGGGGACAGACTAGCAATCAGCCCCAGCATTTT. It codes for CASSQRRGQTSNQPQHF. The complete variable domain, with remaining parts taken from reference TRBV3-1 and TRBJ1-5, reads DTAVSQTPKYLVTQMGNDKSIKCEQNLGHDTMYWYKQDSKKFLKIMFSYNNKELIINETVPNRFSPKSPDKAHLNLHINSLELGDSAVYFCASSQRRGQTSNQPQHFGDGTRLSIL.